These 24 T cell receptor beta chains share one sample of origin, sequenced in a study of blood T cells in healthy people across ages (dated by TCRdb to 2014 to 2015). The receptor library was made with 5' RACE. Sequencing was performed on an Illumina HiSeq 2500. A second PCR of about 6 to 11 cycles was run with a J-beta primer mix and a sample-barcoded 5' primer. TCRdb applied fastp at Q25 and MiXCR to the public reads, then kept only in-frame beta chains. When rows share a CDR3 protein, they turn into one entry using the most common DNA and genes. In this sample the table shows about 1.5 million distinct CDR3 sequences, around two fifths of which occur a single time. The ten largest clonotypes hold 7% to 9% of the sample. The sample comprised blood. Every receptor here comes from a woman under 30 in good health.

As regards this clonotype: Its ends do not fully match the called genes, so a read error is possible. The chain links TRBV9 to TRBJ2-4; 9 bases align to TRBD1. The CDR3 contains 17 residues. Germline V CDR1 and CDR2: SGDLS, YYNGEE. CDR3 bases: TGTGCCCGCAGCCAAGACTACCGGACAGGGGTATTTGTCAGGAAGTACTTC. Translation: CARSQDYRTGVFVRKYF.

Comments on this clonotype: A read error may account for a junction end that differs from germline. The chain joins TRBV4-1 to TRBJ2-1; D uncertain. Germline loops: CDR1 MGHRA, CDR2 YSYEKL. The CDR3 consists of 15 residues. CDR3 loop: CASSQEGHYQEIQFF. CDR3 nucleotides: TGCGCCAGTAGCCAAGAAGGGCACTACCAAGAGATCCAGTTCTTC.

This clonotype is a singleton in its sample. The V and J genes are TRBV29-1 and TRBJ1-1; D gene ambiguous. This CDR3 has 14 amino acids. Trimming took off 6 bases at V and 5 bases at J, with 19 bases between the two ends. Per the germline V gene, CDR1 is SQVTM and CDR2 is ANQGSEA. The CDR3 bases are TGCAGCGTGATAGGCGGCATGGGTCGGACTGAAGCTTTCTTT. Translated: CSVIGGMGRTEAFF.

This chain's CDR3 is CASSYGQGLTSGRWSDTQYF. The CDR3 DNA sequence: TGTGCCAGCAGCTACGGACAGGGTTTGACTAGCGGGAGATGGTCAGATACGCAGTATTTT. V is TRBV7-6 and J is TRBJ2-3, with 12 bases that match TRBD2. V shed 4 bases, J shed 4 bases, and the junction held 18 bases outside the gene matches. CDR3 length: 20 residues. Germline V lookup: CDR1 SGHVS, CDR2 FNYEAQ.

The chain employs TRBV7-2 and TRBJ2-1, with 10 bases aligning to TRBD2. In germline, CDR1 is SGHTA, CDR2 FQGNSA. V dropped 0 bases and J dropped 9; count of bases not matched to a gene: 8. The CDR3 sequence is 16 residues long. The CDR3 sequence: CASSLAWSSGRGEQFF. The CDR3 region has the DNA TGTGCCAGCAGCTTAGCTTGGTCTAGCGGGAGAGGTGAGCAGTTCTTC. The whole variable domain, filled in from reference TRBV7-2 and TRBJ2-1, reads GAGVSQSPSNKVTEKGKDVELRCDPISGHTALYWYRQSLGQGLEFLIYFQGNSAPDKSGLPSDRFSAERTGGSVSTLTIQRTQQEDSAVYLCASSLAWSSGRGEQFFGPGTRLTVL.

V usage is TRBV18 and J usage is TRBJ2-3, with 7 positions matching TRBD1. V dropped 3 bases and J dropped 3; count of bases not matched to a gene: 9. The CDR3 covers 16 residues. CDR1 is KGHSH and CDR2 is LQKENI in the germline V gene. This CDR3 is CASSPALTGTTDTQYF. CDR3 DNA sequence: TGTGCCAGCTCACCGGCTTTGACAGGGACAACAGATACGCAGTATTTT.

The V gene is TRBV27, the J gene TRBJ2-3, with no clear D. Trimming stripped 2 bases from V and 4 bases from J, with 13 bases between. Germline CDR1 MNHEY, CDR2 SMNVEV (reference sequence). CDR3 length equals 15 residues. In DNA, the CDR3 is TGTGCCAGCAGTTTAGAGTTGAATCGCCCAGATACGCAGTATTTT. This sequence encodes CASSLELNRPDTQYF.

V gene TRBV10-3 combines with J gene TRBJ2-1, with 9 bases matching TRBD2. CDR1 and CDR2 from the germline V gene are ENHRY and SYGVKD. The CDR3 loop spans 18 amino acids. V was clipped by 6 bases and J by 5 bases; unmatched bases: 17. CDR3 protein: CAISPRMLAGVSNNEQFF. CDR3 sequence (DNA): TGTGCCATCAGCCCTAGAATGTTAGCGGGAGTTTCCAACAATGAGCAGTTCTTC.

This chain joins TRBV4-2 and TRBJ2-1, with TRBD1 identical over 9 bases. Germline CDR1 reads LGHNA; CDR2 reads YNFKEQ. The CDR3 contains 20 residues. V trimming: 2 bases; J trimming: 2 bases; junction bases outside the gene matches: 16. CDR3 amino acids: CASSQHTGQGWLAAYNEQFF. The CDR3 DNA is TGTGCCAGCAGCCAACATACGGGACAGGGATGGCTAGCGGCCTACAATGAGCAGTTCTTC.

This chain links TRBV6-6 with TRBJ1-1; perhaps TRBD1 as D (5 bases). From germline, CDR1 is MNHNY and CDR2 SVGAGI (reference sequence). CDR3 length equals 11 residues. Trimming removed 7 bases from V and 8 bases from J, with 11 bases in between. This chain's CDR3 is CASTSGPEAFF. CDR3 coding DNA: TGTGCCAGCACCTCAGGGCCGGAAGCTTTCTTT.

This sequence joins TRBV4-2 and TRBJ2-7; 8 bases line up with TRBD1. Germline CDR1 reads LGHNA; CDR2 reads YNFKEQ. The CDR3 runs 16 residues. With 1 base clipped from V and 2 bases from J, the junction kept 7 bases outside the gene matches. The CDR3 region is CASSQASTGATYEQYF. The CDR3 coding sequence is TGTGCCAGCAGCCAAGCCTCGACAGGGGCAACCTACGAGCAGTACTTC.

The chain employs TRBV28 and TRBJ2-7, with 9 bases identical to TRBD1. Unmatched junction bases numbered 15, after V lost 5 bases and J lost 7 bases. This CDR3 has 16 amino acids. Germline loops: CDR1 MDHEN, CDR2 SYDVKM. The CDR3 is CASSLRGTGLHHEQYF. CDR3 bases: TGTGCCAGCAGTCTAAGGGGGACAGGGTTGCACCATGAGCAGTACTTC.

The V call is TRBV11-2, the J call TRBJ2-5; TRBD2 aligns across 10 bases. Per germline, CDR1 SGHAT and CDR2 FQNNGV. V shed 0 bases and J 11 bases; nucleotides not matched to a gene: 9. This CDR3 contains 15 residues. The CDR3: CASSLEPGLATVQYF. Here the CDR3 DNA reads TGTGCCAGCAGCTTAGAACCGGGACTAGCGACCGTGCAGTACTTC.

This clonotype was picked up a small number of times. The chain recombines TRBV12-3 or TRBV12-4 with TRBJ2-7, with 8 positions matching TRBD1. V gave up 9 bases and J gave up 6 bases; unmatched junction bases: 13. The CDR3 is 14 amino acids. In nucleotides, the CDR3 is TGTGCCAGTGGGCCAGGGGGCCTGGGAGGCGAGCAGTACTTC. Translation: CASGPGGLGGEQYF.

The V call is TRBV5-5, the J call TRBJ2-1; 7 bases agree with TRBD1. The CDR3 consists of 15 residues. Losses at the gene ends were 4 bases for V and 7 bases for J; bases not matched to a gene: 11. CDR1 and CDR2 from the germline V gene are SGHKS and YYEKEE (reference sequence). Here the CDR3 reads CASSLKGAEENEQFF. In nucleotides, the CDR3 is TGTGCCAGCAGCCTCAAGGGGGCGGAGGAAAATGAGCAGTTCTTC.

This clonotype was recorded a few times. V gene TRBV9 combines with J gene TRBJ1-1; perhaps TRBD1 as D (5 bases). Trimming shortened V by 0 bases and J by 0 bases, and 9 bases separated the two germline ends. This CDR3 is 15 amino acids long. Germline CDR1 SGDLS, CDR2 YYNGEE. The CDR3 region has the DNA TGTGCCAGCAGCGTAGGCGGGGGGATGAACACTGAAGCTTTCTTT. It codes for CASSVGGGMNTEAFF. Using reference TRBV9 and TRBJ1-1 for the parts outside the CDR3, the full variable domain is DSGVTQTPKHLITATGQRVTLRCSPRSGDLSVYWYQQSLDQGLQFLIQYYNGEERAKGNILERFSAQQFPDLHSELNLSSLELGDSALYFCASSVGGGMNTEAFFGQGTRLTVV.

The chain recombines TRBV20-1 with TRBJ2-7; no clear D gene. The V gene's germline CDR1 is DFQATT and CDR2 SNEGSKA (reference sequence). CDR3 length equals 10 residues. CDR3 in DNA: TGCAGATGGGGCTCCTACGAGCAGTACTTC. Amino acid sequence: CRWGSYEQYF.

This clonotype has only a few counts. The gene calls are TRBV3-1 and TRBJ2-1, with 7 bases fitting TRBD2. Looked up from germline, CDR1 is LGHDT and CDR2 is YNNKEL (reference sequence). With V trimmed by 3 bases and J by 7 bases, 9 bases remained unmatched. The CDR3 contains 15 residues. CDR3 DNA sequence: TGTGCCAGCAGCCACGGGAGGCCCAATTGGAATGAGCAGTTCTTC. Encoded protein: CASSHGRPNWNEQFF.

The V call is TRBV4-3, the J call TRBJ2-4; 14 positions match TRBD2. This CDR3 is built from 17 residues. Trimming took 1 base from V and 5 from J; bases not matched to a gene: 4. Germline CDR1 reads LGHNA; CDR2 reads YSLEER. CDR3: CASSQGLAGGWENIQYF. CDR3 DNA sequence: TGCGCCAGCAGCCAAGGACTAGCGGGGGGGTGGGAAAACATTCAGTACTTC.

The J gene is TRBJ2-1, the V gene TRBV2, with 10 bases identical to TRBD2. CDR1 and CDR2 (germline): SNHLY, FYNNEI. This CDR3 is 16 amino acids long. V lost 3 bases, J lost 3 bases, and 5 bases stayed unmatched. The CDR3 loop reads CASSDGLAGVYNEQFF. For the CDR3, the DNA is TGTGCCAGCAGTGACGGTCTAGCGGGGGTCTACAATGAGCAGTTCTTC.

Regarding this clonotype: A read error may account for a junction end that differs from germline. This sequence joins TRBV7-7 and TRBJ1-1; D gene unclear. CDR3 length equals 21 residues. Looked up from germline, CDR1 is SSHAT and CDR2 is FNYEAQ (reference sequence). DNA for the CDR3: TGTGCTAGCAGCTTATGCCCCCAGATGATATTACGTCCAGGAAAGGAGACTGAAGCTTTCTTT. Its protein product is CASSLCPQMILRPGKETEAFF.

The chain is built from TRBV12-3 or TRBV12-4 and TRBJ2-5; 8 bases are shared with TRBD2. The CDR3 spans 16 residues. V lost 3 bases and J lost 2; bases outside the gene matches: 8. In DNA, the CDR3 is TGTGCCAGCAGTTTCGGCCGGGAGGGCCGACAAGAGACCCAGTACTTC. It codes for CASSFGREGRQETQYF.

J is TRBJ2-1 and V is TRBV20-1; the D gene is possibly TRBD2 (6 bases). Germline V gene lookup returns CDR1 DFQATT and CDR2 SNEGSKA (reference sequence). V shed 6 bases and J shed 6 bases, with 15 bases lying between them. The CDR3 is 13 residues long. The CDR3 coding sequence is TGCAGTGCGCCCTCGGAGGGAGGCAATGAGCAGTTCTTC. Translation: CSAPSEGGNEQFF.

This clonotype was seen a handful of times. This rearrangement joins TRBV7-9 to TRBJ1-2; D remains ambiguous. Germline loops: CDR1 SEHNR, CDR2 FQNEAQ (reference sequence). V lost 5 bases and J lost 3, with 13 bases in between. The CDR3 is 14 amino acids. The CDR3 bases are TGTGCCAGCAGCCCCAAGGGTCCGTACTATGGCTACACCTTC. It is translated as CASSPKGPYYGYTF.